The clone carrying this TCR beta chain is a singleton in its sample. Its cognate antigen is unknown. This specimen belongs to a study of cytomegalovirus exposure and HLA in healthy donors. A multiplex PCR was run with 60 Vbeta primers and 13 Jbeta primers. Libraries were prepared by immunoSEQ multiplex PCR; TCRdb keeps only in-frame clonotypes and omits some of them. The sample has under 150,000 clones, 84% seen once. Findings and caveats of the study: Some TCR beta chains (roughly 150 of them) were listed as cytomegalovirus-associated.

The CDR3 covers 16 residues. The V and J ends lost 4 bases and 2 bases respectively, with 12 bases between them. The germline V gene has CDR1 MRHNA and CDR2 SNTAGT. Sequencing input: PBMCs. V is TRBV6-4 and J is TRBJ2-6, with D possibly matching TRBD2 (6 bases). This sequence originates from a boy between 2 and 10 years old in good health and CMV-seronegative. CDR3 nucleotides: TGTGCCAGCAGTGGTCGGGGGTCTACTGGGGCCAACGTCCTGACTTTC. It encodes CASSGRGSTGANVLTF.